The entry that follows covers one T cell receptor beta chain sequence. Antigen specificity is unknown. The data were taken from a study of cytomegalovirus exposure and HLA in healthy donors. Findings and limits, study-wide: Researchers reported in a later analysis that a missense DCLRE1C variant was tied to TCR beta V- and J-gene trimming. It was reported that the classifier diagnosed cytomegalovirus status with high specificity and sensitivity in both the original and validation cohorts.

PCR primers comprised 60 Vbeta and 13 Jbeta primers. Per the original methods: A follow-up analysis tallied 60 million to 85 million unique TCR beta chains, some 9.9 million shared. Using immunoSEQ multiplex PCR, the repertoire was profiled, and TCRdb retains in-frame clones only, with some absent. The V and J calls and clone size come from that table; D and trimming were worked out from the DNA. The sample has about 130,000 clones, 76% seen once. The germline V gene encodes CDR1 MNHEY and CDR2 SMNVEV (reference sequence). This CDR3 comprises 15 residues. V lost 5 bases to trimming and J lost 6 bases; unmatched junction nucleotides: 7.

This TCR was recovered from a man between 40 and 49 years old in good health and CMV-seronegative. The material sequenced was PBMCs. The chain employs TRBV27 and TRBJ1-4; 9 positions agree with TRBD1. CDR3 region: CASSPTGGRDEKLFF. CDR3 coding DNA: TGTGCCAGCAGTCCCACAGGGGGCAGGGATGAAAAACTGTTTTTT.